This T cell receptor (beta chain) was sequenced in a study of breast tumors, draining lymph nodes, adjacent tissues. Study outcomes and limitations: Compared with lymph nodes, tumors were less diverse; compared with nontumor tissue, more.

Samples came from axillary lymph nodes draining the breast cancer. As concerns this clonotype: The antigen remains unidentified.

MiXCR, run by TCRdb on the multiplex PCR reads, gives a single entry per CDR3 protein. Of 290,000 or so distinct CDR3 sequences listed, 30% are singletons. There are 13 residues in the CDR3. Trimming took 9 bases from V and 6 from J; bases not matched to a gene: 10. The germline V gene has CDR1 SNHLY and CDR2 FYNNEI. The specimen sequenced was axillary lymph node tissue. The TCR was taken from a female donor with breast cancer. Some clones in this sample may be carry-over from other donors' samples. V usage is TRBV2 and J usage is TRBJ2-5; the match to TRBD1 covers 7 bases. The CDR3 loop is CASSFGDSKTQYF. The CDR3 region has the DNA TGTGCCAGTAGTTTCGGGGACAGTAAGACCCAGTACTTC.